These 26 T cell receptor beta chains share one sample of origin, sequenced in a study of CD8+CD57+ T cells in acquired aplastic anemia. Genomic DNA templated the TCR beta VDJ and CDR3 profiling. One entry per CDR3 protein, called by TCRdb with MiXCR from the reads. The sample lists approximately 80,000 distinct CDR3 sequences; roughly two thirds were seen once. CD8+CD57+ cell expansion, shown by flow cytometry, had occurred in the patients selected for sequencing. The sequenced sample consisted of sorted CD4+, CD8+, or CD8+CD57+ T cells (not recorded which) from PBMCs. Source of these receptors: a human donor with aplastic anemia.

The rearrangement uses TRBV10-3 and TRBJ2-3; 9 bases map to TRBD2. Germline CDR1 reads ENHRY; CDR2 reads SYGVKD. The length of the CDR3 is 16 residues. Losses at the gene ends were 2 bases for V and 1 base for J; bases not matched to a gene: 4. The CDR3 DNA is TGTGCCATCAGTGAGAGGCGGGAGGGGGGCACAGATACGCAGTATTTT. This codes for CAISERREGGTDTQYF.

This clonotype was seen many times. The chain couples TRBV7-9 to TRBJ2-7; D gene uncertain. Trimming left V 1 base short and J 3 bases short, with 1 base between. This CDR3 has 11 amino acids. The V gene's germline CDR1 is SEHNR and CDR2 FQNEAQ (reference sequence). The CDR3 nucleotides read TGTGCCAGCAGCTTAGTCTACGAGCAGTACTTC. Translated, it gives CASSLVYEQYF. The whole variable domain, filled in from reference TRBV7-9 and TRBJ2-7, reads DTGVSQNPRHKITKRGQNVTFRCDPISEHNRLYWYRQTLGQGPEFLTYFQNEAQLEKSRLLSDRFSAERPKGSFSTLEIQRTEQGDSAMYLCASSLVYEQYFGPGTRLTVT.

The J gene is TRBJ2-3, the V gene TRBV20-1; tentatively, D is TRBD2 (6 bases). In germline, CDR1 is DFQATT, CDR2 SNEGSKA (reference sequence). The germline V and J ends were trimmed by 1 base and 1 base, with 12 bases remaining between them. The CDR3 spans 15 residues. DNA of the CDR3: TGCAGTGCTAGAGGCGCGGCGGGACGCACAGATACGCAGTATTTT. Translation gives CSARGAAGRTDTQYF.

The rearrangement links TRBV5-5 to TRBJ2-2; 7 nucleotides align to TRBD2. Losses at the gene ends were 5 bases for V and 0 bases for J; bases not matched to a gene: 7. This CDR3 region has 16 residues. In germline, CDR1 is SGHKS, CDR2 YYEKEE (reference sequence). CDR3 region: CASSPAGVTNTGELFF. Here the CDR3 DNA reads TGTGCCAGCAGTCCTGCGGGGGTCACGAACACCGGGGAGCTGTTTTTT. The full variable domain, completed using reference TRBV5-5 and TRBJ2-2, is DAGVTQSPTHLIKTRGQQVTLRCSPISGHKSVSWYQQVLGQGPQFIFQYYEKEERGRGNFPDRFSARQFPNYSSELNVNALLLGDSALYLCASSPAGVTNTGELFFGEGSRLTVL.

This clonotype was seen a handful of times. The DNA of the CDR3 is TGTGCCAGCAGTGAATCCGAAGATTACTATGGCTACACCTTC. It codes for CASSESEDYYGYTF. The V and J genes are TRBV25-1 and TRBJ1-2, with D hard to call. Trimming took 1 base from V and 3 from J, leaving 9 bases between them. The CDR3 sequence is 14 residues long. Germline loops: CDR1 MGHDK, CDR2 SYGVNS.

The gene calls are TRBV7-9 and TRBJ2-1; possible D gene TRBD2, 6 bases. CDR3 length equals 13 residues. Trimming stripped 1 base from V and 9 bases from J, with 10 bases between. Germline CDR1 and CDR2: SEHNR and FQNEAQ (reference sequence). CDR3 DNA sequence: TGTGCCAGCAGCTTAGAGGAGGGAGCTGAGCAGTTCTTC. This sequence encodes CASSLEEGAEQFF.

The rearrangement links TRBV29-1 to TRBJ2-1, with 7 bases matching TRBD2. The V segment lost 3 bases and the J segment 6 bases; nucleotides outside the gene matches: 14. The CDR3 is 16 residues long. The germline gives CDR1 SQVTM, CDR2 ANQGSEA. The CDR3 nucleotides are TGCAGCGTTGACGGTGGGGAGAGCGGGATGGTCAATGAGCAGTTCTTC. This translates into CSVDGGESGMVNEQFF.

The rearrangement joins TRBV9 to TRBJ1-1, with 9 bases that match TRBD1. The J segment lost 3 bases and the V segment lost 4 bases, leaving 4 bases of the junction unmatched. Germline loops: CDR1 SGDLS, CDR2 YYNGEE. The CDR3 has 14 amino acids. CDR3 nucleotides: TGTGCCAGCAGCCTAGACAGGGGGTACACTGAAGCTTTCTTT. Protein sequence: CASSLDRGYTEAFF.

This chain joins TRBV29-1 and TRBJ2-1, with TRBD1 matching over 7 bases. Germline V gene sequence: CDR1 SQVTM, CDR2 ANQGSEA. The CDR3 has 14 residues. Germline trimming cut 3 bases from V and 6 bases from J; bases unmatched to any gene: 8. The CDR3 DNA is TGCAGCGTTGAGACCGGGACAGCGAGCAATGAGCAGTTCTTC. Translated, it gives CSVETGTASNEQFF.

The chain joins TRBV29-1 to TRBJ1-2; 11 bases fit TRBD1. Germline-derived CDR1 and CDR2 are SQVTM and ANQGSEA. With 3 bases clipped from V and 3 bases from J, the junction kept 18 bases outside the gene matches. The length of the CDR3 is 19 residues. The CDR3 region is CSVEGEVSGQGAPDYGYTF. The DNA for the CDR3 is TGCAGCGTTGAGGGTGAGGTTTCCGGACAGGGGGCCCCGGACTATGGCTACACCTTC.

A few counts support this clonotype. The chain joins TRBV15 to TRBJ2-7, with TRBD1 matching over 7 bases. The CDR3 extends over 15 amino acids. The germline V gene has CDR1 LNHNV and CDR2 YYDKDF (reference sequence). V lost 2 bases to trimming and J lost 4 bases; unmatched junction nucleotides: 8. The CDR3 DNA sequence: TGTGCCACCAGCAGAATAGGGACAGTTTCTTACGAGCAGTACTTC. Translation: CATSRIGTVSYEQYF.

The CDR3 bases are TGTGCTAGTGGCGAACAGAGCTACGAGCAGTACTTC. It translates to CASGEQSYEQYF. J is TRBJ2-7 and V is TRBV12-5, with D hard to call. CDR1 and CDR2 from the germline V gene are LGHNT and FRNRAP. There are 12 residues in the CDR3. The V end was cut by 6 bases, the J end by 3 bases, with 9 bases between.

V and J are TRBV20-1 and TRBJ2-7, with D maybe TRBD2 (6 bases). CDR1 DFQATT and CDR2 SNEGSKA come from the germline V gene (reference sequence). The CDR3 is made up of 16 amino acids. Trimming stripped 4 bases from V and 7 bases from J, with 26 bases between. The CDR3, as DNA: TGCAGTGCTATCGGTCTAGCGAGTACCCTATCGAGGGAGCAGTACTTC. Encoded protein: CSAIGLASTLSREQYF.

V is TRBV7-9 and J is TRBJ2-7, with a weak D call TRBD1 (6 bases). The CDR3 sequence is 15 residues long. V lost 6 bases and J lost 3, with 18 bases in between. Germline V gene lookup returns CDR1 SEHNR and CDR2 FQNEAQ (reference sequence). In nucleotides, the CDR3 is TGTGCCAGCAGGCCTACCGGGACAACCAACTACGAGCAGTACTTC. Its protein is CASRPTGTTNYEQYF.

The V call is TRBV19, the J call TRBJ2-3; D possibly corresponds to TRBD1 (6 bases). The germline V gene encodes CDR1 LNHDA and CDR2 SQIVND (reference sequence). Trimming removed 4 bases at V and 6 bases at J, with 11 bases between. The CDR3 spans 13 residues. The CDR3 DNA reads as TGTGCCAGTAGTACCATTAGGGGGGATACGCAGTATTTT. As protein: CASSTIRGDTQYF.

This sequence joins TRBV29-1 and TRBJ1-5, with TRBD1 as a possible D gene (6 bases). There are 15 residues in the CDR3. In germline, CDR1 is SQVTM, CDR2 ANQGSEA. Trimming removed 7 bases from V and 3 bases from J, with 19 bases in between. The DNA for the CDR3 is TGCAGCGCCCTATGTCGGACAGAGACCAATCAGCCCCAGCATTTT. Translated, it gives CSALCRTETNQPQHF.

The V and J genes are TRBV10-3 and TRBJ2-1; TRBD2 matches at 7 bases. Trimming removed 6 bases from V and 1 base from J; junction bases left unmatched: 6. Germline CDR1 reads ENHRY; CDR2 reads SYGVKD. The CDR3 runs to 15 residues. CDR3 coding DNA: TGTGCCATCAGGTCGGGGGGAATTTCCTACAATGAGCAGTTCTTC. Translating it yields CAIRSGGISYNEQFF.

The chain employs TRBV24-1 and TRBJ2-3, with D uncertain. Germline values: CDR1 KGHDR, CDR2 SFDVKD. V was pared by 5 bases and J by 2 bases, with 7 bases between. There are 13 residues in the CDR3. This chain's CDR3 is CATSALNTDTQYF. For the CDR3, the DNA is TGTGCCACCAGTGCCCTGAACACAGATACGCAGTATTTT.

The V gene is TRBV12-3 or TRBV12-4, the J gene TRBJ2-5, with 9 bases fitting TRBD2. This CDR3 has 13 residues. J lost 4 bases, V lost 7 bases, and 4 bases had no gene match. CDR3 protein: CASTPGLAETQYF. The CDR3, as DNA: TGTGCCAGCACTCCGGGACTAGCAGAGACCCAGTACTTC.

The rearrangement joins TRBV6-2 or TRBV6-3 to TRBJ1-2, with D possibly being TRBD1 (5 bases). With 8 bases removed from V and 1 base from J, the gap between germline ends came to 17 bases. Germline CDR1 is MNHEY and CDR2 is SVGEGT. The CDR3 extends over 15 amino acids. CDR3 nucleotides: TGTGCCAGCCGGGGGAAAGGAGCCATTAACTATGGCTACACCTTC. This sequence encodes CASRGKGAINYGYTF.

This clonotype occurred once. The chain combines TRBV9 with TRBJ1-1, with no clear D. The germline V and J ends were trimmed by 0 bases and 5 bases, with 5 bases remaining between them. The germline V gene has CDR1 SGDLS and CDR2 YYNGEE. This CDR3 contains 12 residues. Here the CDR3 reads CASSVEVTEAFF. The CDR3 DNA reads as TGTGCCAGCAGCGTAGAAGTTACTGAAGCTTTCTTT. Supplemented by reference TRBV9 and TRBJ1-1, the full variable domain reads DSGVTQTPKHLITATGQRVTLRCSPRSGDLSVYWYQQSLDQGLQFLIQYYNGEERAKGNILERFSAQQFPDLHSELNLSSLELGDSALYFCASSVEVTEAFFGQGTRLTVV.

The V call is TRBV6-1, the J call TRBJ1-2; D gene uncertain. Germline-derived CDR1 and CDR2 are MNHNS and SASEGT. This CDR3 is built from 13 residues. Trimming took 6 bases from V and 2 from J, leaving 10 bases between them. CDR3 sequence reads: CASRTTLNYGYTF. CDR3 bases: TGTGCCAGCAGAACCACCTTAAACTATGGCTACACCTTC.

This sequence joins TRBV19 and TRBJ1-1; D remains ambiguous. The length of the CDR3 is 13 residues. Germline V gives CDR1 LNHDA, CDR2 SQIVND (reference sequence). V gave up 1 base and J gave up 0 bases, with 3 bases separating them. The CDR3 spells CASSIVVNTEAFF. The CDR3 bases are TGTGCCAGTAGTATAGTAGTGAACACTGAAGCTTTCTTT.

The rearrangement links TRBV24-1 to TRBJ1-2; D is undetermined. CDR1 KGHDR and CDR2 SFDVKD come from the germline V gene. V was pared by 6 bases and J by 3 bases, with 19 bases between. CDR3 size: 16 residues. The CDR3 coding sequence is TGTGCCACCAGTCATGACGAGAGGGAAGAACACTATGGCTACACCTTC. Translating it yields CATSHDEREEHYGYTF.

V gene TRBV10-1 combines with J gene TRBJ2-1; D uncertain. Germline V gives CDR1 WNHNN, CDR2 SYGVQD (reference sequence). The CDR3 consists of 14 residues. Between the trimmed V and J ends, which lost 2 bases and 5 bases, there was a span of 10 bases. In nucleotides, the CDR3 is TGCGCCAGCAGTGAGCGAAGTGCGAACAATGAGCAGTTCTTC. It translates to CASSERSANNEQFF.

With respect to this clonotype: One end of the junction varies from germline; a read error may be responsible. DNA of the CDR3: TGCAGCGTTGAACGGGACAATTCTCGGCTTTTT. Translated, it gives CSVERDNSRLF. The J gene is TRBJ1-1, the V gene TRBV29-1, with a tentative D call TRBD1 (6 bases). Per germline, CDR1 SQVTM and CDR2 ANQGSEA. The CDR3 has 11 amino acids.